This T cell receptor beta chain was documented in a study of regulatory T cells in long-lasting Graves disease. Study background: Disease was considered persistent Graves' disease after over 5 years of antithyroid drugs (with positive TSH receptor antibodies).

Findings of the study overall: Persistent disease was associated with favored TRBV28 usage and with favored use of TRBJ1-2 and TRBJ2-5. Persistent-disease Graves' patients showed less TCR diversity than new cases.

TCR beta libraries were built with iRepertoire HTBI primers and Arm-PCR of CDR3 regions. MiXCR was run by TCRdb on the multiplex PCR reads, yielding one entry per CDR3 protein. This repertoire shows some 300,000 distinct CDR3 sequences, around a fifth found once; its top ten account for roughly three fifths. Time point indicated: persistent/refractory GD, antithyroid drugs over 5 years with positive TRAb. PBMCs were the source of the RNA used for TCR sequencing. The authors drew approximately 9 milliliters of peripheral blood into EDTA tubes. Germline V gives CDR1 SGHTA, CDR2 FQGNSA. V shed 2 bases and J shed 1 base, with 8 bases lying between them. The CDR3 runs to 14 residues. This clonotype was detected many times. What it binds is not known.

This chain connects TRBV7-2 to TRBJ2-5; perhaps TRBD1 as D (6 bases). The sample consisted of peripheral blood mononuclear cells (PBMCs), taken when the disease was refractory, from a patient treated with antithyroid drugs. This TCR was recovered from a female donor with Graves disease. Here the CDR3 DNA reads TGTGCCAGCAGCTTATCAGGGGTCCAAGAGACCCAGTACTTC. The encoded protein is CASSLSGVQETQYF.